Described below is a single T cell receptor (beta chain) sequence and its context. This CDR3 spans 14 amino acids. Losses at the gene ends were 0 bases for V and 2 bases for J; bases not matched to a gene: 1. Germline V lookup: CDR1 MNHEY, CDR2 SMNVEV (reference sequence). This entry comes from a study of OX40 agonist ivuxolimab in advanced cancers. At the level of the study: Prior therapy, whether anti-PD-1, anti-PD-L1 or anti-CTLA-4, was allowed, and roughly 40% had some.

Some clones are missing from TCRdb's copy, which holds only in-frame ones; the method was immunoSEQ multiplex PCR. The repertoire consists of some 51,000 clones, with about 90% occurring once and the leading ten covering around half. The material sequenced was CD4+ or CD8+ T cells sorted from blood, taken in a trial of the OX40 agonist ivuxolimab. The clonotype comes from an adult with an advanced solid tumor such as melanoma, head and neck, liver or kidney cancer. The chain carries TRBV27 and TRBJ2-7; 7 positions agree with TRBD2. CDR3 DNA sequence: TGTGCCAGCAGTTTATCGGGAGGGACCTACGAGCAGTACTTC. It specifies CASSLSGGTYEQYF.